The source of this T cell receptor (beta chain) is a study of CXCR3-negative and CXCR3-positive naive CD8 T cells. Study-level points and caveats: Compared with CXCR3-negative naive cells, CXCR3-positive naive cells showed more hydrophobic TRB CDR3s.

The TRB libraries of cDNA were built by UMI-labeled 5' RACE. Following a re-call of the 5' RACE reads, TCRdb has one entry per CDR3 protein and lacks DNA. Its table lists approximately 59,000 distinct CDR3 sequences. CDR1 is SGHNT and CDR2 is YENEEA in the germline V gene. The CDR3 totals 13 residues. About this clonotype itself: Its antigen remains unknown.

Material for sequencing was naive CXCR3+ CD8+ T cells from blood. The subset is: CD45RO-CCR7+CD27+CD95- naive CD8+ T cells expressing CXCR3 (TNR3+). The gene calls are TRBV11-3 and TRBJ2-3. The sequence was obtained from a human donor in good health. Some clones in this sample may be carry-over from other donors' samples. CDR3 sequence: CASSPRTWDTQYF.